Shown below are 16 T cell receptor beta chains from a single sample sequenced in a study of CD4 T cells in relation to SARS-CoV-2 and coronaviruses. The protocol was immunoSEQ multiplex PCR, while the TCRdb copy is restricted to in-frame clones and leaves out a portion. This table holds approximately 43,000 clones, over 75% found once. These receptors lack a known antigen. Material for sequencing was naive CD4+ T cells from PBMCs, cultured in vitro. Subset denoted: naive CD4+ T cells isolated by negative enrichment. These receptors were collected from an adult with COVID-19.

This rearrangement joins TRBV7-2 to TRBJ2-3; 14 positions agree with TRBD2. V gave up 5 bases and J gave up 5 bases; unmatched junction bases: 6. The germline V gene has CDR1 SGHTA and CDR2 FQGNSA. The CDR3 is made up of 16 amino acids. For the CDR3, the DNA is TGTGCCAGCAGCCTAAGAGGGACTAGCGGGGGAGATACGCAGTATTTT. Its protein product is CASSLRGTSGGDTQYF.

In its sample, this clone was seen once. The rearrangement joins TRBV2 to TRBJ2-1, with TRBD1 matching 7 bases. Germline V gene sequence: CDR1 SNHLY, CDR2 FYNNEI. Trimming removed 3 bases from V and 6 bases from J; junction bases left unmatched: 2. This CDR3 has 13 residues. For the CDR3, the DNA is TGTGCCAGCAGTGAGAGACAGGGCAATGAGCAGTTCTTC. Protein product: CASSERQGNEQFF.

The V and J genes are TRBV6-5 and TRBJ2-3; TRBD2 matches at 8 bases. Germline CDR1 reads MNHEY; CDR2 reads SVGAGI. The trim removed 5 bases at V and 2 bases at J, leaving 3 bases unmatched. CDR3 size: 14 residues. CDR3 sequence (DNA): TGTGCCAGCAGTATAGCGGGATACACAGATACGCAGTATTTT. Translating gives CASSIAGYTDTQYF.

CDR3 sequence: CASSPSLNTGELFF. The CDR3 region has the DNA TGTGCCAGCAGCCCCTCCCTCAACACCGGGGAGCTGTTTTTT. The chain couples TRBV3-1 (or the pseudogene TRBV3-2) to TRBJ2-2, with D unclear. The CDR3 length is 14 residues. V lost 4 bases, J lost 2 bases, and 8 bases lay in between. The germline V gene has CDR1 LGHDT and CDR2 YNNKEL (reference sequence).

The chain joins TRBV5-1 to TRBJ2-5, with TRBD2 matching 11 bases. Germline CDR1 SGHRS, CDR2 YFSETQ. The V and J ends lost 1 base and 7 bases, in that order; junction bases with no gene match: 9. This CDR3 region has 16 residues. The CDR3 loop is CASSLTSGSSRGTQYF. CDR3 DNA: TGCGCCAGCAGCTTGACTAGCGGGAGTTCTCGGGGGACCCAGTACTTC.

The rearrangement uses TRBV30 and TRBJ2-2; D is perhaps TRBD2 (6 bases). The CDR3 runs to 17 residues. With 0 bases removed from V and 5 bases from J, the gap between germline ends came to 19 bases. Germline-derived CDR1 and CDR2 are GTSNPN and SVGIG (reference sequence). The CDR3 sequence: CAWSVPRGWGVTGELFF. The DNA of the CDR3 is TGTGCCTGGAGTGTACCCCGCGGGTGGGGGGTGACCGGGGAGCTGTTTTTT.

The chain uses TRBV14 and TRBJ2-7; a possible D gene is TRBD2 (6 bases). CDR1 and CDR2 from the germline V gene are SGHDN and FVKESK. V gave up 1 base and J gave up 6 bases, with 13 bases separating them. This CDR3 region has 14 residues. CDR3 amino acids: CASSQVGVGGEQYF. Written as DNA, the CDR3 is TGTGCCAGCAGCCAAGTCGGGGTCGGGGGCGAGCAGTACTTC.

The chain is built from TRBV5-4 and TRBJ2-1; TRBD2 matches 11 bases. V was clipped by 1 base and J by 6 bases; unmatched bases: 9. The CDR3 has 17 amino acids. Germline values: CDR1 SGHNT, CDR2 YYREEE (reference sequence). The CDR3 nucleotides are TGTGCCAGCAGCTTGCCCCCCATAGCGGGAGGGGGCAATGAGCAGTTCTTC. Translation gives CASSLPPIAGGGNEQFF.

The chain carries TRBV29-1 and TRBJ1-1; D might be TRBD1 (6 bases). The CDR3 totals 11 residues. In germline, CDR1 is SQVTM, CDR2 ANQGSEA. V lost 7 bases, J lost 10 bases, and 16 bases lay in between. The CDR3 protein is CSGGARPGAFF. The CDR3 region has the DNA TGCAGCGGGGGGGCCCGCCCTGGAGCTTTCTTT.

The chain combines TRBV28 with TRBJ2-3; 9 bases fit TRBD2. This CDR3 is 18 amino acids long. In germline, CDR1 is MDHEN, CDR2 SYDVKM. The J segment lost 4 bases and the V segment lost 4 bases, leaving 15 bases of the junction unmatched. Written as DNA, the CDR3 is TGTGCCAGCAGTTCCACATTTCGGCGCGGGAGGGCCCCAGATACGCAGTATTTT. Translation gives CASSSTFRRGRAPDTQYF.

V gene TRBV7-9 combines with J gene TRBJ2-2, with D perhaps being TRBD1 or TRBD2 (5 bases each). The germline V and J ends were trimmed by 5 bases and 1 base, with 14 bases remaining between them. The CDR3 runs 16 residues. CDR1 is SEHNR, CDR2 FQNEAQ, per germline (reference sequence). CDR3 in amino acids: CASSLRVGGNTGELFF. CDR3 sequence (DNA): TGTGCCAGCAGCCTCAGGGTTGGAGGGAACACCGGGGAGCTGTTTTTT.

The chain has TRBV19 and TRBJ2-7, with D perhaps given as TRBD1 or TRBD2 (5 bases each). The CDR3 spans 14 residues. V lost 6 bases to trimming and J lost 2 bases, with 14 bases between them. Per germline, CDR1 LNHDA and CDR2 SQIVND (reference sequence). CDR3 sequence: CASSPGQGPYEQYF. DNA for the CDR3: TGTGCCAGTAGCCCTGGGCAGGGACCCTACGAGCAGTACTTC.

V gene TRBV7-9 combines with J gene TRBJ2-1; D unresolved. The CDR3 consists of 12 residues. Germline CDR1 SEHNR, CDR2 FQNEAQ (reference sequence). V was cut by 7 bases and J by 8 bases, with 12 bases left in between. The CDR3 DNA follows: TGTGCCAGCAACCCGAGGTCCTATGAGCAGTTCTTC. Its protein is CASNPRSYEQFF.

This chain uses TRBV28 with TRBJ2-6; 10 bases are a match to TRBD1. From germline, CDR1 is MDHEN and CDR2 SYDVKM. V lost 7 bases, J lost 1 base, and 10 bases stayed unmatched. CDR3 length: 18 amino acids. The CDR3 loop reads CASILDRGRRSGANVLTF. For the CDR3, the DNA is TGTGCCAGCATCCTCGACAGGGGGCGAAGGTCTGGGGCCAACGTCCTGACTTTC.

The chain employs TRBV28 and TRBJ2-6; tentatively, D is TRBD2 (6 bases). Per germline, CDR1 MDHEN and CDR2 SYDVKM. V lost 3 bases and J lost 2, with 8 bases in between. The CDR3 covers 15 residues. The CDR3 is CASSFGGTGANVLTF. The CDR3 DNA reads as TGTGCCAGCAGTTTTGGAGGGACTGGGGCCAACGTCCTGACTTTC.

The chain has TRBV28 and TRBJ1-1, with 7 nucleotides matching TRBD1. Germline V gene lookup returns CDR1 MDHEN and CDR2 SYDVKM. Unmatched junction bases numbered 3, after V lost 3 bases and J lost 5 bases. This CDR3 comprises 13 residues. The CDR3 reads CASSLLQGTEAFF. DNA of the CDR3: TGTGCCAGCAGTTTGTTACAGGGGACTGAAGCTTTCTTT.